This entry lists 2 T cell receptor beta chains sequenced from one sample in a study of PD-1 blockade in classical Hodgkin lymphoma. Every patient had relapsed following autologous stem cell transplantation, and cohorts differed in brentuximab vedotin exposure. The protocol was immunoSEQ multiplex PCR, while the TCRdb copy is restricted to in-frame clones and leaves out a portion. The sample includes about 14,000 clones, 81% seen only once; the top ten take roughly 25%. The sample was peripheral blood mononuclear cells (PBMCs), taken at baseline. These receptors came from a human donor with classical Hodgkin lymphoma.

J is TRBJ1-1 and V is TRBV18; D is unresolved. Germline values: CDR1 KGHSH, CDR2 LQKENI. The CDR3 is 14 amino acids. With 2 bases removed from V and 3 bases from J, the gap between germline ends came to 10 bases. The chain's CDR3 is CASSPSPGDTEAFF. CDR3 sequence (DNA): TGTGCCAGCTCACCATCTCCGGGTGACACTGAAGCTTTCTTT. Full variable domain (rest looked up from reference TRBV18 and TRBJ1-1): NAGVMQNPRHLVRRRGQEARLRCSPMKGHSHVYWYRQLPEEGLKFMVYLQKENIIDESGMPKERFSAEFPKEGPSILRIQQVVRGDSAAYFCASSPSPGDTEAFFGQGTRLTVV.

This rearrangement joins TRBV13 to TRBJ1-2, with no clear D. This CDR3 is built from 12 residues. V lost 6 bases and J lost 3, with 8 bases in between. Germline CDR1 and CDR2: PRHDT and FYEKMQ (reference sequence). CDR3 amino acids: CASRSRYYGYTF. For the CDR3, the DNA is TGTGCCAGCAGATCTCGGTACTATGGCTACACCTTC.